Each of the 18 T cell receptor beta chains below was sequenced from the same sample in a study of blood T cells in healthy people across ages. Sample-barcoded 5' priming and a J-beta primer mix drove a second PCR of about 7 to 12 cycles. A single record per CDR3 protein comes from TCRdb applying MiXCR to the 5' RACE reads. The sample contains about 1.4 million distinct CDR3 sequences, almost 60% of which appear only once. Sequenced: blood. The receptors here all came from a man younger than 30 in good health.

V is TRBV7-6 and J is TRBJ2-5; the match to TRBD2 covers 13 bases. Germline CDR1 and CDR2: SGHVS and FNYEAQ. The CDR3 loop spans 16 amino acids. The V and J ends lost 5 bases and 1 base, in that order; junction bases with no gene match: 4. CDR3 DNA sequence: TGTGCCAGCAGCCTCAGGACTAGCGGGGGCCAAGAGACCCAGTACTTC. Translation gives CASSLRTSGGQETQYF.

V usage is TRBV29-1 and J usage is TRBJ1-1, with D perhaps TRBD1 (5 bases). In germline, CDR1 is SQVTM, CDR2 ANQGSEA. This CDR3 region has 14 residues. V was cut by 2 bases and J by 5 bases, with 15 bases left in between. The CDR3 DNA is TGCAGCGTTGAATTGGTGGGGCGCGCAACTGAAGCTTTCTTT. It yields the protein CSVELVGRATEAFF.

Only one count was recorded for this clonotype. This chain uses TRBV2 with TRBJ1-2; 9 bases are shared with TRBD1. V lost 1 base, J lost 6 bases, and 3 bases stayed unmatched. Germline CDR1 SNHLY, CDR2 FYNNEI. The CDR3 runs 14 residues. For the CDR3, the DNA is TGTGCCAGCAGTGAAGGGGGGACAGGGCATGGCTACACCTTC. As protein: CASSEGGTGHGYTF.

The chain is built from TRBV27 and TRBJ1-2; D may be TRBD1 (6 bases). The CDR3 consists of 14 residues. V was trimmed by 6 bases and J by 4 bases, leaving 15 bases between them. In germline, CDR1 is MNHEY, CDR2 SMNVEV (reference sequence). The CDR3 coding sequence is TGTGCCAGCAGCATAACTCTGACAGGCTATGGCTACACCTTC. This sequence encodes CASSITLTGYGYTF.

This clonotype was detected only a few times. V gene TRBV6-2 or TRBV6-3 combines with J gene TRBJ2-4, with D uncertain. Trimming stripped 2 bases from V and 6 bases from J, with 14 bases between. CDR1 is MNHEY, CDR2 SVGEGT, per germline. The CDR3 length is 15 residues. The CDR3 sequence: CASSYAAGSGNIQYF. The DNA for the CDR3 is TGTGCCAGCAGTTACGCTGCCGGTTCCGGAAACATTCAGTACTTC.

The rearrangement links TRBV10-3 to TRBJ2-7; D is undetermined. The CDR3 is 14 amino acids. The ends were cut back, 3 bases at V and 7 bases at J, with 16 bases in the middle. Germline lookup yields CDR1 ENHRY and CDR2 SYGVKD. CDR3: CAISEYLGFQEQYF. The CDR3 DNA reads as TGTGCCATCAGTGAATATTTAGGGTTTCAAGAGCAGTACTTC.

As regards this clonotype: A much larger clonotype is one base distant, so this may be a read error. This chain connects TRBV4-2 to TRBJ2-1, with D perhaps TRBD2 (5 bases). CDR1 is LGHNA, CDR2 YNFKEQ, per germline. The CDR3 runs 17 residues. The V end was cut by 0 bases, the J end by 6 bases, with 18 bases between. The CDR3: CASSQDGELVGSNEQFF. The CDR3 nucleotides are TGTGCCAGCAGCCAAGATGGAGAACTAGTGGGGAGCAATGAGCAGTTCTTC.

The chain couples TRBV4-1 to TRBJ2-3, with D maybe TRBD2 (5 bases). Trimming left V 1 base short and J 4 bases short, with 9 bases between. The germline gives CDR1 MGHRA, CDR2 YSYEKL. This CDR3 spans 14 amino acids. In nucleotides, the CDR3 is TGCGCCAGCAGCCAAGGCCGGGGTTCAGATACGCAGTATTTT. This translates into CASSQGRGSDTQYF.

This clonotype was picked up a small number of times. This chain connects TRBV10-3 to TRBJ2-3, with D uncertain. The CDR3 length is 16 residues. CDR1 and CDR2 (germline): ENHRY, SYGVKD. V was cut by 2 bases and J by 2 bases, with 14 bases left in between. The CDR3 nucleotides read TGTGCCATCAGTGAGGGTCTAACCCCTTTCACAGATACGCAGTATTTT. Amino acid sequence: CAISEGLTPFTDTQYF.

The V gene is TRBV7-6, the J gene TRBJ2-7, with D tentatively TRBD1 or TRBD2 (5 bases each). The V gene's germline CDR1 is SGHVS and CDR2 FNYEAQ. The CDR3 loop spans 16 amino acids. V was pared by 5 bases and J by 2 bases, with 19 bases between. This chain's CDR3 is CASSPLLRGRAYEQYF. CDR3 bases: TGTGCCAGCAGCCCGCTTTTGAGGGGAAGAGCCTACGAGCAGTACTTC.

The CDR3 sequence is CASTRGRVKSTEAFF. DNA of the CDR3: TGTGCCAGTACAAGGGGCAGGGTGAAGAGCACTGAAGCTTTCTTT. The chain recombines TRBV19 with TRBJ1-1; a weak D match, TRBD1 (5 bases). The V and J ends lost 7 bases and 4 bases respectively, with 19 bases between them. Per germline, CDR1 LNHDA and CDR2 SQIVND (reference sequence). The CDR3 has 15 amino acids. Complete variable domain (other parts from reference TRBV19 and TRBJ1-1): DGGITQSPKYLFRKEGQNVTLSCEQNLNHDAMYWYRQDPGQGLRLIYYSQIVNDFQKGDIAEGYSVSREKKESFPLTVTSAQKNPTAFYLCASTRGRVKSTEAFFGQGTRLTVV.

The rearrangement joins TRBV29-1 to TRBJ1-5; no clear D. V shed 0 bases and J shed 1 base, with 10 bases lying between them. This CDR3 has 15 residues. In germline, CDR1 is SQVTM, CDR2 ANQGSEA. In DNA form, the CDR3 reads TGCAGCGTTGAAGATGGGGAAGGAAGCAATCAGCCCCAGCATTTT. As protein: CSVEDGEGSNQPQHF.

The chain joins TRBV13 to TRBJ1-2; no reliable D call. The CDR3 is made up of 14 amino acids. Germline CDR1 is PRHDT and CDR2 is FYEKMQ (reference sequence). Between the trimmed V and J ends, which lost 5 bases and 0 bases, there was a span of 10 bases. The DNA of the CDR3 is TGTGCCAGCAGCCAACTCTCAGCTAACTATGGCTACACCTTC. Amino acids: CASSQLSANYGYTF. Filled out from reference TRBV13 and TRBJ1-2, the complete variable domain reads AAGVIQSPRHLIKEKRETATLKCYPIPRHDTVYWYQQGPGQDPQFLISFYEKMQSDKGSIPDRFSAQQFSDYHSELNMSSLELGDSALYFCASSQLSANYGYTFGSGTRLTVV.

The chain has TRBV29-1 and TRBJ2-1, with TRBD2 as a possible D gene (5 bases). The CDR3 is made up of 13 amino acids. V was trimmed by 6 bases and J by 9 bases, leaving 18 bases between them. The V gene's germline CDR1 is SQVTM and CDR2 ANQGSEA. The CDR3 loop reads CSVRTPFFGEQFF. The CDR3 DNA is TGCAGCGTGCGGACTCCGTTTTTTGGTGAGCAGTTCTTC.

The chain is built from TRBV11-2 and TRBJ1-5; maybe TRBD1 (5 bases). CDR3 size: 15 residues. V lost 5 bases to trimming and J lost 2 bases, with 13 bases between them. CDR1 SGHAT and CDR2 FQNNGV come from the germline V gene. The CDR3 DNA reads TGTGCCAGCAGCCGCGGGGCAGAGGGCAATCAGCCCCAGCATTTT. Translated: CASSRGAEGNQPQHF. Together with reference TRBV11-2 and TRBJ1-5, the CDR3 gives the full variable domain: EAGVAQSPRYKIIEKRQSVAFWCNPISGHATLYWYQQILGQGPKLLIQFQNNGVVDDSQLPKDRFSAERLKGVDSTLKIQPAKLEDSAVYLCASSRGAEGNQPQHFGDGTRLSIL.

CDR3 amino acids: CASSHLGPGYNPGRENYEQYF. In nucleotides, the CDR3 is TGCGCCAGCAGCCACTTGGGCCCGGGGTACAACCCAGGACGGGAGAACTACGAGCAGTACTTC. The rearrangement links TRBV4-1 to TRBJ2-7; a possible D gene is TRBD2 (6 bases). The V gene lost 3 bases and the J gene lost 3 bases, with 33 bases spanning the gap. This CDR3 spans 21 amino acids. Germline V gives CDR1 MGHRA, CDR2 YSYEKL.

The J gene is TRBJ1-1, the V gene TRBV5-1; 7 bases are a match to TRBD1. Germline CDR1 is SGHRS and CDR2 is YFSETQ. The CDR3 length is 15 residues. Germline trimming cut 5 bases from V and 8 bases from J; bases unmatched to any gene: 15. CDR3 region: CASRFTEPGGIEAFF. CDR3 sequence (DNA): TGCGCCAGCAGGTTCACGGAACCAGGGGGGATCGAAGCTTTCTTT.

The chain has TRBV7-7 and TRBJ2-2, with D perhaps assigned TRBD1 or TRBD2 (5 bases each). The CDR3 extends over 14 amino acids. Trimming left V 4 bases short and J 6 bases short, with 12 bases between. The germline gives CDR1 SSHAT, CDR2 FNYEAQ (reference sequence). The CDR3 nucleotides are TGTGCCAGCAGCTCGGGAAGGGGCTCCGGGGAGCTGTTTTTT. Protein sequence: CASSSGRGSGELFF.